This TCR beta chain was identified during a study of patients and donors after allogeneic stem cell transplantation. TCRdb called the RT-PCR reads again in MiXCR, with one record for every CDR3 protein. The table has about 410,000 distinct CDR3 sequences, 16% seen once. This clonotype occurred a few times. The CDR3 contains 16 residues. J was trimmed by 2 bases and V by 6 bases; bases with no gene match: 9. The sequence came from a human donor who was either an allogeneic HSCT recipient or a stem cell or donor lymphocyte infusion donor (not recorded which). It is not recorded whose cells these are; they may come from a transplant donor. Sequencing used blood, either unsorted or a sorted T cell fraction (not recorded which). This chain uses TRBV12-3 or TRBV12-4 with TRBJ1-5, with 8 bases fitting TRBD1. The CDR3 loop is CASSPTGEGGNQPQHF. CDR3 bases: TGTGCCAGCAGCCCGACAGGGGAGGGAGGCAATCAGCCCCAGCATTTT.